This TCR beta chain was retrieved from a study of control samples from healthy donors and cancer patients. Germline CDR1 and CDR2: SNHLY and FYNNEI. This CDR3 is 11 amino acids long. V was shortened by 6 bases and J by 5 bases, with 8 bases between the two germline ends. Libraries were prepared by immunoSEQ multiplex PCR; TCRdb keeps only in-frame clonotypes and omits some of them. The sample shows around 140,000 clones, roughly 89% of them seen only once. The rearrangement uses TRBV2 and TRBJ2-7; D may be TRBD1 (5 bases). The origin of this receptor is a man aged 18-30 years in good health. The sample consisted of blood. The CDR3 region has the DNA TGTGCCAGCAGCTCAGGGAACGAGCAGTACTTC. It yields the protein CASSSGNEQYF.